The 2 T cell receptor beta chains given below trace back to one sample, sequenced in a study of CD8 T cells in ankylosing spondylitis. One entry per CDR3 protein results from TCRdb running MiXCR on the 5' RACE reads. The sample has around 280,000 distinct CDR3 sequences, around 20% seen once. Input material: blood, either unsorted or a sorted T cell fraction (not recorded which). These receptors originate from a male donor with ankylosing spondylitis or in good health (not recorded which).

In its sample, this clonotype was seen a few times. The V and J genes are TRBV29-1 and TRBJ1-2, with TRBD1 matching 8 bases. Germline lookup yields CDR1 SQVTM and CDR2 ANQGSEA. J was trimmed by 3 bases and V by 1 base; bases with no gene match: 10. The CDR3 has 16 residues. The CDR3 region has the DNA TGCAGCGTTGAAGGGGTTCAGGGGGCTTGGGACTATGGCTACACCTTC. It specifies CSVEGVQGAWDYGYTF.

This clonotype was found a few times. V is TRBV28 and J is TRBJ2-1, with TRBD1 as a possible D gene (5 bases). V was clipped by 5 bases and J by 12 bases, with 20 bases between them. CDR1 and CDR2 (germline): MDHEN, SYDVKM. CDR3 length: 14 residues. Here the CDR3 DNA reads TGTGCCAGCAGTCCCTATCGACGCAGGGTTACGCAGTTCTTC. Translating it yields CASSPYRRRVTQFF.